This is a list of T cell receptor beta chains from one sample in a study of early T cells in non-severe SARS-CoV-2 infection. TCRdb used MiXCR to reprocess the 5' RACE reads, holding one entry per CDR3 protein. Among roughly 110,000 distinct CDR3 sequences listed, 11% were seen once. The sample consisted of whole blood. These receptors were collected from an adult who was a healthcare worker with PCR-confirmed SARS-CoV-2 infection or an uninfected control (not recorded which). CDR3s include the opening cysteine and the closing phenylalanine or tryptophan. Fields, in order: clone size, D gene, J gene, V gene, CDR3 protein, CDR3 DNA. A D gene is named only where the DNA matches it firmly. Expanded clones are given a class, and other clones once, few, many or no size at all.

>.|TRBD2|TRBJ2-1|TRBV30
CAWSAPGLAHF
TGTGCCTGGAGTGCTCCGGGACTAGCCCACTTC
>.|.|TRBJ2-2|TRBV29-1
CTVLRSGELFF
TGCACCGTTCTCCGGTCCGGGGAGCTGTTTTTT
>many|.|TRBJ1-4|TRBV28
CASSSRGLNEKLFF
TGTGCCAGCAGTTCCCGGGGGCTTAATGAAAAACTGTTTTTT
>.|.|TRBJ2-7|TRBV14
CASSQDPAYEQYF
TGTGCCAGCAGCCAAGATCCCGCCTACGAGCAGTACTTC
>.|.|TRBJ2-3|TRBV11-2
CASSLDSGAGTGGHF
TGTGCCAGCAGCTTAGATTCGGGTGCCGGGACTGGGGGTCATTTT
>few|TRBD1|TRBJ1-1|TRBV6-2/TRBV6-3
CASRLTGTGDTEAFF
TGTGCCAGCAGGCTGACCGGGACAGGGGACACTGAAGCTTTCTTT
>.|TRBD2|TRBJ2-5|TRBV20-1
CSARGLAGGEETQYF
TGCAGTGCTAGAGGACTAGCGGGAGGGGAAGAGACCCAGTACTTC
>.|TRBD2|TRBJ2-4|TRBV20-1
CSANPTSGNQNIQYF
TGCAGTGCAAACCCGACTAGCGGCAATCAAAACATTCAGTACTTC
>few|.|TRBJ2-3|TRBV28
CASSRSSRGDTQYF
TGTGCCAGCAGTCGGTCTAGTAGAGGAGATACGCAGTATTTT
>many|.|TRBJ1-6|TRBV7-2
CASSPRRGLNNSPLHF
TGTGCCAGCAGCCCCCGAAGGGGGTTGAATAATTCACCCCTCCACTTT
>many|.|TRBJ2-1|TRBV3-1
CASSSAGSSSYNEQFF
TGTGCCAGCAGCTCAGCGGGTTCCAGCTCCTACAATGAGCAGTTCTTC
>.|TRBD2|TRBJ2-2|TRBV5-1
CASSRGFEGQGRTSGTGELFF
TGCGCCAGCAGCCGGGGATTCGAAGGACAGGGCAGGACTAGCGGGACCGGGGAGCTGTTTTTT
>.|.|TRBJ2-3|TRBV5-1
CASSNYLTDTQYF
TGCGCCAGCAGTAACTACCTCACAGATACGCAGTATTTT